These 7 T cell receptor beta chains share one sample of origin, sequenced in a study of blood T cell repertoires in COVID-19. Produced via immunoSEQ multiplex PCR; TCRdb's table is partial and in-frame only. The table lists roughly 120,000 clones, about 89% of them singletons, with 4.5% in the top ten. The source material was peripheral blood. The receptors originated from a man aged 35 to 55 with acute or convalescent COVID-19.

The chain links TRBV30 to TRBJ1-6; the match to TRBD1 covers 7 bases. CDR1 and CDR2 from the germline V gene are GTSNPN and SVGIG (reference sequence). V was pared by 2 bases and J by 7 bases, with 8 bases of the junction left unmatched. This CDR3 contains 15 residues. The CDR3 nucleotides read TGTGCCTGGAGTCGGTTTGGGACAGAGAATTCACCCCTCCACTTT. The encoded protein is CAWSRFGTENSPLHF.

This clone was detected only once. The V and J genes are TRBV5-4 and TRBJ1-1; no clear D. Looked up from germline, CDR1 is SGHNT and CDR2 is YYREEE (reference sequence). Between the trimmed V and J ends, which lost 1 base and 6 bases, there was a span of 10 bases. The CDR3 runs 13 residues. CDR3 nucleotides: TGTGCCAGCAGCTTGTGGGGAGCTCCTGAAGCTTTCTTT. Protein: CASSLWGAPEAFF.

V and J are TRBV30 and TRBJ1-4; 8 bases fit TRBD1. Germline V gene data show CDR1 as GTSNPN and CDR2 as SVGIG (reference sequence). CDR3 size: 18 residues. Trimming removed 1 base from V and 7 bases from J; junction bases left unmatched: 17. In DNA, the CDR3 is TGTGCCTGGAGTGGGACCAGGGGGCTGACGATCTTAGGTGAAAAACTGTTTTTT. Amino acids: CAWSGTRGLTILGEKLFF.

The chain uses TRBV15 and TRBJ2-7, with 7 bases matching TRBD2. This CDR3 has 15 amino acids. Losses at the gene ends were 1 base for V and 2 bases for J; bases not matched to a gene: 5. Germline values: CDR1 LNHNV, CDR2 YYDKDF (reference sequence). The CDR3 here is CATSRVKGRAYEQYF. In DNA, the CDR3 is TGTGCCACCAGCAGAGTGAAGGGGAGGGCCTACGAGCAGTACTTC. The whole variable domain, filled in from reference TRBV15 and TRBJ2-7, reads DAMVIQNPRYQVTQFGKPVTLSCSQTLNHNVMYWYQQKSSQAPKLLFHYYDKDFNNEADTPDNFQSRRPNTSFCFLDIRSPGLGDTAMYLCATSRVKGRAYEQYFGPGTRLTVT.

This clone was counted once. The chain recombines TRBV11-2 with TRBJ1-6, with 7 bases fitting TRBD1. J was trimmed by 0 bases and V by 1 base; bases with no gene match: 3. The CDR3 spans 17 residues. Germline CDR1 SGHAT, CDR2 FQNNGV. CDR3 bases: TGTGCCAGCAGCTTAGGCCACAGGGGCTCCTATAATTCACCCCTCCACTTT. This codes for CASSLGHRGSYNSPLHF.

The chain combines TRBV7-6 with TRBJ1-1, with D perhaps TRBD1 (5 bases). The CDR3 is made up of 15 amino acids. Germline lookup yields CDR1 SGHVS and CDR2 FNYEAQ. The ends were cut back, 1 base at V and 1 base at J, with 10 bases in the middle. Here the CDR3 reads CASSLGPQGNTEAFF. The DNA for the CDR3 is TGTGCCAGCAGCTTAGGGCCTCAGGGGAACACTGAAGCTTTCTTT.

The rearrangement uses TRBV5-4 and TRBJ2-7, with D perhaps TRBD2 (6 bases). The CDR3 spans 15 residues. V was trimmed by 3 bases and J by 0 bases, leaving 13 bases between them. The germline CDR1 and CDR2 sequences are SGHNT and YYREEE (reference sequence). CDR3 amino acids: CASSYGGSSSYEQYF. DNA for the CDR3: TGTGCCAGCAGCTATGGAGGGTCAAGCTCCTACGAGCAGTACTTC.